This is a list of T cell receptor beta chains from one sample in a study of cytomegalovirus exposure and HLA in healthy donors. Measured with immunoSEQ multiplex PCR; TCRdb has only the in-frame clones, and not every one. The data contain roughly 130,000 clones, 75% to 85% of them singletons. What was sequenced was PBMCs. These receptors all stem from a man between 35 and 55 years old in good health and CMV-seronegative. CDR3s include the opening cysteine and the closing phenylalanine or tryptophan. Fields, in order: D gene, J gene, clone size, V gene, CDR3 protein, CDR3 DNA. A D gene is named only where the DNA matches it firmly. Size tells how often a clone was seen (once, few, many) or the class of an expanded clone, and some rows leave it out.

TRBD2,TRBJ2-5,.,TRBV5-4,CASSSRTSGQETQYF,TGTGCCAGCAGCTCTCGGACTAGCGGACAAGAGACCCAGTACTTC
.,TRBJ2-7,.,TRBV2,CASLGVGGVSSYEQYF,TGTGCCAGCTTGGGGGTAGGGGGAGTTTCCTCCTACGAGCAGTACTTC
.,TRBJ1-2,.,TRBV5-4,CASSLVTGEYGYTF,TGTGCCAGCAGCTTGGTGACAGGAGAATATGGCTACACCTTC
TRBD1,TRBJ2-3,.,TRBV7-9,CASSLGPGQSTDTQYF,TGTGCCAGCAGCCTTGGACCGGGACAGAGCACAGATACGCAGTATTTT
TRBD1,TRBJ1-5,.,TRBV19,CASSIGQGDYQPQHF,TGTGCCAGTAGTATAGGACAGGGGGACTATCAGCCCCAGCATTTT
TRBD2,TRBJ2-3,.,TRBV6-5,CASSYSSGTLDTQYF,TGTGCCAGCAGTTATTCTAGCGGGACTTTGGATACGCAGTATTTT
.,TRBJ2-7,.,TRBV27,CASSPGMVEQYF,TGTGCCAGCAGTCCGGGTATGGTCGAGCAGTACTTC
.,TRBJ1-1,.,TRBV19,CARKRNEAFF,TGTGCCAGGAAGAGGAATGAAGCTTTCTTT
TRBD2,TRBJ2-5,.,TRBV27,CASRASGSREQYF,TGTGCCAGCAGGGCTAGCGGGAGTCGGGAGCAGTACTTC
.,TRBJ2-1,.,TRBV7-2,CASGAQVPTLYNEQFF,TGTGCCAGTGGGGCCCAGGTCCCAACCCTCTACAATGAGCAGTTCTTC
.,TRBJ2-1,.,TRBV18,CASSLQGSNYNEQFF,TGTGCCAGCTCACTTCAGGGCTCTAACTACAATGAGCAGTTCTTC
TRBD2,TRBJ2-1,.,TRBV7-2,CASSFSSGGAGNEQFF,TGTGCCAGCAGCTTTTCTAGCGGGGGGGCCGGGAATGAGCAGTTCTTC
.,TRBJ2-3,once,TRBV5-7,CASSFCQGTSTDTQYF,TGTGCCAGCAGCTTTTGTCAGGGAACGAGCACAGATACGCAGTATTTT
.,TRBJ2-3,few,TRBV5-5,CASSSRVGGDTQYF,TGTGCCAGCAGCTCCAGGGTAGGGGGAGATACGCAGTATTTT
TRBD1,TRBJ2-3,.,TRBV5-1,CASSLESSDRGRATDTQYF,TGCGCCAGCAGCTTGGAATCGTCGGACAGGGGGCGTGCAACAGATACGCAGTATTTT
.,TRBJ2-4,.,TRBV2,CASSLRQNLAKNIQYF,TGTGCCAGCAGTCTGAGACAGAATTTAGCCAAAAACATTCAGTACTTC
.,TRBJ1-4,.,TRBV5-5,CASSLGVNEKLFF,TGTGCCAGCAGCTTGGGCGTTAATGAAAAACTGTTTTTT
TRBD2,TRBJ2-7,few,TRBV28,CASNIAGGFYEQYF,TGTGCCAGCAATATAGCGGGAGGCTTCTACGAGCAGTACTTC
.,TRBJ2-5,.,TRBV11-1,CASSSNSIQETQYF,TGTGCCAGCAGCTCCAACAGTATCCAAGAGACCCAGTACTTC
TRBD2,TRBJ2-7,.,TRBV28,CASSLVAGVTYEQYF,TGTGCCAGCAGTTTGGTAGCGGGAGTTACCTACGAGCAGTACTTC
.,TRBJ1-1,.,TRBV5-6,CASSLDRNTEAFF,TGTGCCAGCAGCCTTGACAGGAACACTGAAGCTTTCTTT
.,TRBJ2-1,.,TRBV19,CASRTSGTLFDEQFF,TGTGCCAGTAGGACCTCCGGGACTTTATTCGATGAGCAGTTCTTC
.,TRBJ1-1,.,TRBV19,CATTPGRGTEAFF,TGTGCCACAACGCCGGGGCGGGGCACTGAAGCTTTCTTT
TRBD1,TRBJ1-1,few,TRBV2,CASSEAETGVYTEAFF,TGTGCCAGCAGTGAAGCGGAAACAGGGGTCTACACTGAAGCTTTCTTT